This passage covers 5 T cell receptor beta chains from one sample sequenced in a study of spatial heterogeneity in lung cancer. Noted time point: blood at routine non-recurrence follow-up after resection. TCRdb called the 5' RACE reads again in MiXCR, with one record for every CDR3 protein. The sample carries about 10,000 distinct CDR3 sequences, about 9.5% recorded once. Source: PBMCs, taken at follow-up. These receptors originate from a female donor with early-stage non-small cell lung cancer.

This clonotype was recorded at least ten times. This sequence joins TRBV24-1 and TRBJ2-5, with D possibly called TRBD1 or TRBD2 (5 bases each). The CDR3 consists of 19 residues. Deletions cut 0 bases from V and 1 base from J, with 20 bases between. Germline V gives CDR1 KGHDR, CDR2 SFDVKD. The CDR3 sequence: CATSDLRDPVTAIQETQYF. The CDR3 nucleotides read TGTGCCACCAGTGATTTGCGGGATCCGGTGACAGCGATCCAAGAGACCCAGTACTTC.

In this sample, this clonotype turned up many times. As DNA, the CDR3 is TGTGCCAGCTCACCTAGAGAACGGACAGGGGGACATGGCTACACCTTC. Translating it yields CASSPRERTGGHGYTF. The rearrangement uses TRBV18 and TRBJ1-2, with 10 bases that match TRBD1. The CDR3 runs to 16 residues. The V gene's germline CDR1 is KGHSH and CDR2 LQKENI. V was clipped by 3 bases and J by 6 bases; unmatched bases: 10.

This clonotype has ten or more counts. This chain links TRBV7-9 with TRBJ2-1, with 7 bases fitting TRBD2. The CDR3 loop spans 14 amino acids. Germline lookup yields CDR1 SEHNR and CDR2 FQNEAQ (reference sequence). The ends lost 0 bases at V and 7 bases at J; junction bases unmatched: 3. CDR3 coding DNA: TGTGCCAGCAGCTTAGCTGGCGGGGGAAATGAGCAGTTCTTC. Protein: CASSLAGGGNEQFF.

This clonotype was seen ten or more times. The chain links TRBV5-4 to TRBJ2-1; either TRBD1 or TRBD2 may supply D (6 bases each). The V end was cut by 5 bases, the J end by 3 bases, with 21 bases between. CDR3 length equals 17 residues. CDR1 and CDR2 from the germline V gene are SGHNT and YYREEE (reference sequence). The CDR3 nucleotides are TGTGCCAGCAGGGGGGGCTCGGGCGACCCCTTCTACAATGAGCAGTTCTTC. This gives the protein CASRGGSGDPFYNEQFF.

This clonotype was observed a handful of times. The gene calls are TRBV7-2 and TRBJ1-6; D unresolved. The germline V and J ends were trimmed by 6 bases and 7 bases, with 16 bases remaining between them. The germline gives CDR1 SGHTA, CDR2 FQGNSA. CDR3 length: 15 residues. CDR3 residues: CASSSGGVGNSPLHF. The CDR3 DNA is TGTGCCAGCAGTTCCGGTGGAGTCGGGAATTCACCCCTCCACTTT.